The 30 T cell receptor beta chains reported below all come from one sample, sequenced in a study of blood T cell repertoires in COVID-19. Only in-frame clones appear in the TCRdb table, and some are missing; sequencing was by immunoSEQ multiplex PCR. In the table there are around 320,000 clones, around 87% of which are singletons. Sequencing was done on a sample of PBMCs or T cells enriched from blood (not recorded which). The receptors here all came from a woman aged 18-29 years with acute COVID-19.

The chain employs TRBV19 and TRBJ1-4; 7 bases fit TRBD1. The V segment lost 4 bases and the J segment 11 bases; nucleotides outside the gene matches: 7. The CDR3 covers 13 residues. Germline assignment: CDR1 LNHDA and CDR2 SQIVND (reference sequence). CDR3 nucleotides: TGTGCCAGTAGTAGACGGGACAGCGGCAAACTGTTTTTT. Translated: CASSRRDSGKLFF. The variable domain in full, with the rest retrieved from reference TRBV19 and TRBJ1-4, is DGGITQSPKYLFRKEGQNVTLSCEQNLNHDAMYWYRQDPGQGLRLIYYSQIVNDFQKGDIAEGYSVSREKKESFPLTVTSAQKNPTAFYLCASSRRDSGKLFFGSGTQLSVL.

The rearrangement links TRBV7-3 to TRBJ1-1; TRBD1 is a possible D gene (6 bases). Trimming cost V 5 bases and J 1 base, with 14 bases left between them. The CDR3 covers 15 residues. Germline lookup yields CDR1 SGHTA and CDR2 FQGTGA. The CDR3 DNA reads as TGTGCCAGCAGCGAACGGGACACTAGGAACACTGAAGCTTTCTTT. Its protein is CASSERDTRNTEAFF.

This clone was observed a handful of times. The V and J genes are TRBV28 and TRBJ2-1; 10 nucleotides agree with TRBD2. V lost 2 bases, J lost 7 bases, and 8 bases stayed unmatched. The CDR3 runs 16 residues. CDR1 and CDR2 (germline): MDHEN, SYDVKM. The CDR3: CASSLGGAGGVNEQFF. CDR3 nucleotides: TGTGCCAGCAGTTTAGGGGGAGCGGGAGGGGTAAATGAGCAGTTCTTC.

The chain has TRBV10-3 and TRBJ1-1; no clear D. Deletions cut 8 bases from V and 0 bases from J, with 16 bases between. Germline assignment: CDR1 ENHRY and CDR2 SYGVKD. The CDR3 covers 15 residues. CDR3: CAIGGPDAMNTEAFF. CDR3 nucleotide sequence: TGTGCCATCGGCGGGCCCGACGCGATGAACACTGAAGCTTTCTTT.

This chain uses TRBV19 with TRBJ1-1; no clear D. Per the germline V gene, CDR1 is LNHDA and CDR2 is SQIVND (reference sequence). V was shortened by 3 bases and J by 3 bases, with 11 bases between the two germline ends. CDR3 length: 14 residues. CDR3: CASSIGVSDTEAFF. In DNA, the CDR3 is TGTGCCAGTAGTATCGGAGTTTCGGACACTGAAGCTTTCTTT. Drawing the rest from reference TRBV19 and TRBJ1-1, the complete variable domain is DGGITQSPKYLFRKEGQNVTLSCEQNLNHDAMYWYRQDPGQGLRLIYYSQIVNDFQKGDIAEGYSVSREKKESFPLTVTSAQKNPTAFYLCASSIGVSDTEAFFGQGTRLTVV.

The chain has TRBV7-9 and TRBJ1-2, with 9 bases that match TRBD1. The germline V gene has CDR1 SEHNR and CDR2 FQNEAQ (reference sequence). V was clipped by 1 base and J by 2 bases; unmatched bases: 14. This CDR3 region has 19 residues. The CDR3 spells CASSLGLGTGQALNYGYTF. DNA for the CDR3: TGTGCCAGCAGCTTAGGACTGGGGACAGGGCAAGCGTTAAACTATGGCTACACCTTC.

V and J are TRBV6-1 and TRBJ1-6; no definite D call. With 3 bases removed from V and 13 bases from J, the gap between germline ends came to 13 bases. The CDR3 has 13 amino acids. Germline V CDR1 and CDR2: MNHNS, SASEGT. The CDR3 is CASSDSQSWPLHF. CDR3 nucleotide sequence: TGTGCCAGCAGTGACAGTCAATCCTGGCCCCTCCACTTT.

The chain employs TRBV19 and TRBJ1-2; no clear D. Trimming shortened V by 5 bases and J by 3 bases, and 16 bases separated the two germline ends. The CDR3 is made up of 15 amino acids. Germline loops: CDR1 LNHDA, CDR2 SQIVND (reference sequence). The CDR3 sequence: CASSYGPGIHYGYTF. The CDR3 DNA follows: TGTGCCAGTAGTTACGGACCCGGGATTCACTATGGCTACACCTTC. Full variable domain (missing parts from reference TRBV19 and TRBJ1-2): DGGITQSPKYLFRKEGQNVTLSCEQNLNHDAMYWYRQDPGQGLRLIYYSQIVNDFQKGDIAEGYSVSREKKESFPLTVTSAQKNPTAFYLCASSYGPGIHYGYTFGSGTRLTVV.

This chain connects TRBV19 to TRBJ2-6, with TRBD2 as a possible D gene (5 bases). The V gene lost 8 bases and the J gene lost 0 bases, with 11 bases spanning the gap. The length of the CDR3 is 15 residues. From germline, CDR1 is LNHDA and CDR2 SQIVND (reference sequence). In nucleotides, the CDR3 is TGTGCCAGTGGGCTAGCCCTCTCTGGGGCCAACGTCCTGACTTTC. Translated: CASGLALSGANVLTF.

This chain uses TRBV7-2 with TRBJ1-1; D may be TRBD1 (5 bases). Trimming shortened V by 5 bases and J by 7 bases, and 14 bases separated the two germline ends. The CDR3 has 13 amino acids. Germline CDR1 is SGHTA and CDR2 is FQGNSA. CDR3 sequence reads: CASSLQGDLEAFF. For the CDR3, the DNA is TGTGCCAGCAGCCTTCAAGGGGATCTTGAAGCTTTCTTT. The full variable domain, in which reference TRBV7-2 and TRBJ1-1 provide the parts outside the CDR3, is GAGVSQSPSNKVTEKGKDVELRCDPISGHTALYWYRQSLGQGLEFLIYFQGNSAPDKSGLPSDRFSAERTGGSVSTLTIQRTQQEDSAVYLCASSLQGDLEAFFGQGTRLTVV.

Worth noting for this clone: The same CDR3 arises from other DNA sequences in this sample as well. CDR3 residues: CASSLGGAGNTIYF. The CDR3 nucleotides are TGTGCCAGCAGTTTAGGCGGAGCTGGAAACACCATATATTTT. V is TRBV28 and J is TRBJ1-3; D unresolved. The CDR3 totals 14 residues. Germline CDR1 reads MDHEN; CDR2 reads SYDVKM. Trimming removed 2 bases from V and 2 bases from J, with 7 bases in between. The full variable domain, in which reference TRBV28 and TRBJ1-3 provide the parts outside the CDR3, is DVKVTQSSRYLVKRTGEKVFLECVQDMDHENMFWYRQDPGLGLRLIYFSYDVKMKEKGDIPEGYSVSREKKERFSLILESASTNQTSMYLCASSLGGAGNTIYFGEGSWLTVV.

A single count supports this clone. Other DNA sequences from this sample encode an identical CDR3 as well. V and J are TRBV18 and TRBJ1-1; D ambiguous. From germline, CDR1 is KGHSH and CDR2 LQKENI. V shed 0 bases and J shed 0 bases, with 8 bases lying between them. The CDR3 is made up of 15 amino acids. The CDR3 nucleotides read TGTGCCAGCTCACCACCTCCGGGGATGAACACTGAAGCTTTCTTT. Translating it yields CASSPPPGMNTEAFF. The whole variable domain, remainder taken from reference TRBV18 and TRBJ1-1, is NAGVMQNPRHLVRRRGQEARLRCSPMKGHSHVYWYRQLPEEGLKFMVYLQKENIIDESGMPKERFSAEFPKEGPSILRIQQVVRGDSAAYFCASSPPPGMNTEAFFGQGTRLTVV.

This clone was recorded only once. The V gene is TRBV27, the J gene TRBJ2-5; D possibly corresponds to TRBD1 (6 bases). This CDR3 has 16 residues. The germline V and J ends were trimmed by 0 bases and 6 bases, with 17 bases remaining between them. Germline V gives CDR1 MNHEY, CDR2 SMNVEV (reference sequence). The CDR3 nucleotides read TGTGCCAGCAGTTTATCATCAGGGGTTGGGATAAAGACCCAGTACTTC. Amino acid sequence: CASSLSSGVGIKTQYF.

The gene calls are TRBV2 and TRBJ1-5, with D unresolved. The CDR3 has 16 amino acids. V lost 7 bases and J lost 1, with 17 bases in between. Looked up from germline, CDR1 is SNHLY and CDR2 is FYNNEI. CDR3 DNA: TGTGCCAGCACGGCGGAGGGTAGTGTCAGCAATCAGCCCCAGCATTTT. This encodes CASTAEGSVSNQPQHF. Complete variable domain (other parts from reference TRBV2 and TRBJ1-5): EPEVTQTPSHQVTQMGQEVILRCVPISNHLYFYWYRQILGQKVEFLVSFYNNEISEKSEIFDDQFSVERPDGSNFTLKIRSTKLEDSAMYFCASTAEGSVSNQPQHFGDGTRLSIL.

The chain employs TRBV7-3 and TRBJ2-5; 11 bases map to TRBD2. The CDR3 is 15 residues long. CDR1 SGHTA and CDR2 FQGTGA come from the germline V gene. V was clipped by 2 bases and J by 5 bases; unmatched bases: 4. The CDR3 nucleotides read TGTGCCAGCAGCTTATCTAGCGGGAGGTGGGAGACCCAGTACTTC. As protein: CASSLSSGRWETQYF.

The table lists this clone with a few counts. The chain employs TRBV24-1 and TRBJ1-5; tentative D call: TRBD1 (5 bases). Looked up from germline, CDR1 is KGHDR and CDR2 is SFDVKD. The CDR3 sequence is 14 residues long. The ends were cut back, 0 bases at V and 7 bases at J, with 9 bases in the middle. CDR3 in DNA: TGTGCCACCAGTGATTTGTGGTCAGGGCAGCCCCAGCATTTT. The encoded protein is CATSDLWSGQPQHF.

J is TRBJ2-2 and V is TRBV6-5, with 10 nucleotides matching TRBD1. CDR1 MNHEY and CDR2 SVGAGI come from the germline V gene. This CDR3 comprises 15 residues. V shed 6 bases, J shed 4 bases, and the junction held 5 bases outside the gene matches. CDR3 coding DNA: TGTGCCAGCAGAAGGGGACAGGGGTTCACCGGGGAGCTGTTTTTT. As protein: CASRRGQGFTGELFF.

The DNA for the CDR3 is TGTGCCAGCAGCCACCCGTTAGGGTCACGTCAGGGTGAGCAGTTCTTC. It yields the protein CASSHPLGSRQGEQFF. The rearrangement links TRBV9 to TRBJ2-1; D may be TRBD1 (5 bases). Trimming cost V 4 bases and J 9 bases, with 23 bases left between them. The CDR3 length is 16 residues. Germline lookup yields CDR1 SGDLS and CDR2 YYNGEE. The entire variable domain, with the rest obtained from reference TRBV9 and TRBJ2-1, is as follows: DSGVTQTPKHLITATGQRVTLRCSPRSGDLSVYWYQQSLDQGLQFLIQYYNGEERAKGNILERFSAQQFPDLHSELNLSSLELGDSALYFCASSHPLGSRQGEQFFGPGTRLTVL.

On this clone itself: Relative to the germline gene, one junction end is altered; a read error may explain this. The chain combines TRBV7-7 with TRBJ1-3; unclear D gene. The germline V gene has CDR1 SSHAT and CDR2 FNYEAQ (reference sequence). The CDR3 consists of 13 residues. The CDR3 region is CASSSGEGNTIYF. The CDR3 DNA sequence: TGTGCTAGCAGCTCCGGGGAGGGAAACACCATATATTTT.

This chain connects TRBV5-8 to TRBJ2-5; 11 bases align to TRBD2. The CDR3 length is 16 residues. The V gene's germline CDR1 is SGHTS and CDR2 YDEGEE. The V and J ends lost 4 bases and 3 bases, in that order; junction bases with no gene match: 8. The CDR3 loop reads CASSPGLAGSKETQYF. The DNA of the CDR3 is TGTGCCAGCAGCCCCGGACTAGCGGGTTCCAAAGAGACCCAGTACTTC.

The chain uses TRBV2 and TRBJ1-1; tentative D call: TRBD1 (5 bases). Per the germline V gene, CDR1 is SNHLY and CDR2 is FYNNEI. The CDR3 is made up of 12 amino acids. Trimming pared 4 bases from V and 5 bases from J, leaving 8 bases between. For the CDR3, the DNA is TGTGCCAGCAGTGTCGGGGGGACTGAAGCTTTCTTT. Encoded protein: CASSVGGTEAFF.

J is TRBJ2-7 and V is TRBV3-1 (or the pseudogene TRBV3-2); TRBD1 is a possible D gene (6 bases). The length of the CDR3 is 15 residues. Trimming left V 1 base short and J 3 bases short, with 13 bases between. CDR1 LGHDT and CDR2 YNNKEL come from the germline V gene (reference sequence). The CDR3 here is CASSQGDRPHYEQYF. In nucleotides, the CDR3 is TGTGCCAGCAGCCAAGGTGACAGGCCCCACTACGAGCAGTACTTC.

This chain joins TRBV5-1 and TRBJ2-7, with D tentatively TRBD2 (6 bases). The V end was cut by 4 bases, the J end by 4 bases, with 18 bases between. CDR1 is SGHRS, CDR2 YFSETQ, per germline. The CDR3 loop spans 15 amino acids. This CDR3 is CASSDQGSGGYEQYF. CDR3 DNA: TGCGCCAGCAGCGACCAGGGTAGCGGAGGTTACGAGCAGTACTTC.

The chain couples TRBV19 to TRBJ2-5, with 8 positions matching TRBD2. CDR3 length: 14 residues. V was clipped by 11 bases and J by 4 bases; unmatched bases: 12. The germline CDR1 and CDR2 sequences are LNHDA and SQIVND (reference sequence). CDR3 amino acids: CASHPGGTVETQYF. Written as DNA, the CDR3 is TGTGCCTCCCACCCGGGGGGGACGGTAGAGACCCAGTACTTC. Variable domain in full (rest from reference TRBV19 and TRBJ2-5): DGGITQSPKYLFRKEGQNVTLSCEQNLNHDAMYWYRQDPGQGLRLIYYSQIVNDFQKGDIAEGYSVSREKKESFPLTVTSAQKNPTAFYLCASHPGGTVETQYFGPGTRLLVL.

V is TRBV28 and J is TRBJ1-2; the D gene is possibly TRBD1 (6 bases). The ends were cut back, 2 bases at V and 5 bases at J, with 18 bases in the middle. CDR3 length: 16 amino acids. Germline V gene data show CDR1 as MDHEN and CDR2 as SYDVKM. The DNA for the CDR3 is TGTGCCAGCAGTTTACGGTTCGGCAGGGGAGGGTATGGCTACACCTTC. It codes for CASSLRFGRGGYGYTF.

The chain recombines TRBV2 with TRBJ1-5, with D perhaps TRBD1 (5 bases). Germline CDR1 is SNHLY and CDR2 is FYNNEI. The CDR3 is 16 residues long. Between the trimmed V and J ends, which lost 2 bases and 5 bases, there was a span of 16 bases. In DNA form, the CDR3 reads TGTGCCAGCAGTGAATGGGTGACAGAGAACTATCAGCCCCAGCATTTT. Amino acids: CASSEWVTENYQPQHF.

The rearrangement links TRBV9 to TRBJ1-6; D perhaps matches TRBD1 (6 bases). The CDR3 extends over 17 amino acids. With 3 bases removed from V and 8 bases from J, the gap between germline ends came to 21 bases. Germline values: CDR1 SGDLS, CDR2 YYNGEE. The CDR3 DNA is TGTGCCAGCAGCGGAAGAGGGGGAACGATTATGGATTCACCCCTCCACTTT. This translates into CASSGRGGTIMDSPLHF.

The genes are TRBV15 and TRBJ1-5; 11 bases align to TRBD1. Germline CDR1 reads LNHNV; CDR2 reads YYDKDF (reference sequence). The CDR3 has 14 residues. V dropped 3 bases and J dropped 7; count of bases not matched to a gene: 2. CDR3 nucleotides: TGTGCCACCAGCAGCCGGACAGGGGGCCAGCCCCAGCATTTT. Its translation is CATSSRTGGQPQHF.

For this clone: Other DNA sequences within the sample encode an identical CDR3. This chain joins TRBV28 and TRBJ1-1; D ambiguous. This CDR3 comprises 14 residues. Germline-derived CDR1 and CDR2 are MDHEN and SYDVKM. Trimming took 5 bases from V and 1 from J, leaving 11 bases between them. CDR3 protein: CASSPWTGNTEAFF. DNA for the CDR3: TGTGCCAGCAGTCCGTGGACTGGGAACACTGAAGCTTTCTTT.

CDR3 coding DNA: TGCAGCGCTGCGGGGGTGAGCACTGAAGCTTTCTTT. Amino acids: CSAAGVSTEAFF. The V gene is TRBV29-1, the J gene TRBJ1-1, with D perhaps matching TRBD1 (5 bases). The CDR3 spans 12 residues. Germline V CDR1 and CDR2: SQVTM, ANQGSEA. Between the trimmed V and J ends, which lost 7 bases and 4 bases, there was a span of 13 bases. The whole variable domain, filled in from reference TRBV29-1 and TRBJ1-1, reads SAVISQKPSRDICQRGTSLTIQCQVDSQVTMMFWYRQQPGQSLTLIATANQGSEATYESGFVIDKFPISRPNLTFSTLTVSNMSPEDSSIYLCSAAGVSTEAFFGQGTRLTVV.